A single sample is the source of the 3 T cell receptor beta chains below, sequenced in a study of CD8+ T cells in alopecia areata. The sample's treatment: oral pan-JAK inhibitor, 5-10 mg twice daily. Sequencing used cDNA as its template, made by extracting RNA and reverse transcribing it. Profiling relied on immunoSEQ multiplex PCR, and the TCRdb table lists in-frame clones only, not all of them. The sample records 150,000 to 200,000 clones, roughly 61% being singletons. This specimen consisted of CD8+ T cells sorted from blood, obtained at week 24, from a patient treated with tofacitinib. All receptors derive from a human donor with alopecia areata.

The chain has TRBV15 and TRBJ1-2; D not certain. The V gene lost 4 bases and the J gene lost 7 bases, with 16 bases spanning the gap. This CDR3 comprises 14 residues. In germline, CDR1 is LNHNV, CDR2 YYDKDF (reference sequence). The CDR3 DNA sequence: TGTGCCACCAGCACCCGAGGCGAGGTTTTTGGCTACACCTTC. Translation gives CATSTRGEVFGYTF.

The chain is built from TRBV5-6 and TRBJ2-3, with D tentatively TRBD1 (6 bases). Germline CDR1 and CDR2: SGHDT and YYEEEE. CDR3 length: 17 residues. Trimming removed 4 bases at V and 0 bases at J, with 18 bases between. For the CDR3, the DNA is TGTGCCAGCAGCGATATCAGCCGGGACATGAGCACAGATACGCAGTATTTT. Translated, it gives CASSDISRDMSTDTQYF.

This sequence joins TRBV5-1 and TRBJ2-1, with TRBD2 identical over 11 bases. Looked up from germline, CDR1 is SGHRS and CDR2 is YFSETQ. V trimming: 4 bases; J trimming: 9 bases; junction bases outside the gene matches: 0. CDR3 length: 12 residues. This chain's CDR3 is CASSTSGGEQFF. Here the CDR3 DNA reads TGCGCCAGCAGCACTAGCGGGGGTGAGCAGTTCTTC.